One and the same sample provided the 25 T cell receptor beta chains below, sequenced in a study of control samples from healthy donors and cancer patients (dated by TCRdb to 2020 to 2022). Receptor amplification or capture employed the immunoSEQ multiplex PCR assay. The table was pulled from immuneACCESS by TCRdb, which kept in-frame rearrangements only. Such tables lose some clones; where checked, under half of the loss comes from unresolved V genes, and the rest has no known cause. The sample data list 150,000 to 200,000 clones, and roughly 91% of these were observed just once. 1.5% of the sample is in the top ten clones. The sequenced sample was blood. The receptors were gathered from a woman between 25 and 40 years old in good health.

V usage is TRBV6-1 and J usage is TRBJ2-5; possible D gene TRBD1, 5 bases. The CDR3 is 13 residues long. Germline-derived CDR1 and CDR2 are MNHNS and SASEGT. V lost 1 base to trimming and J lost 2 bases, with 5 bases between them. Written as DNA, the CDR3 is TGTGCCAGCAGTGAAGACAGGCAAGAGACCCAGTACTTC. It encodes CASSEDRQETQYF.

The genes are TRBV28 and TRBJ1-1; 9 bases align to TRBD1. Looked up from germline, CDR1 is MDHEN and CDR2 is SYDVKM. The CDR3 runs to 15 residues. V was clipped by 2 bases and J by 6 bases; unmatched bases: 7. The CDR3 DNA follows: TGTGCCAGCAGTTTACCGGGACAGGGAAGGGCTGAAGCTTTCTTT. Its protein is CASSLPGQGRAEAFF.

This clone was counted between two and nine times. The chain joins TRBV2 to TRBJ2-5, with D uncertain. The V and J ends lost 7 bases and 0 bases respectively, with 12 bases between them. CDR1 is SNHLY and CDR2 is FYNNEI in the germline V gene. CDR3 length: 14 amino acids. DNA for the CDR3: TGTGCCAGCATAGGTATAGGCTACCAAGAGACCCAGTACTTC. This encodes CASIGIGYQETQYF. Full variable domain (rest looked up from reference TRBV2 and TRBJ2-5): EPEVTQTPSHQVTQMGQEVILRCVPISNHLYFYWYRQILGQKVEFLVSFYNNEISEKSEIFDDQFSVERPDGSNFTLKIRSTKLEDSAMYFCASIGIGYQETQYFGPGTRLLVL.

This rearrangement joins TRBV20-1 to TRBJ1-2, with 11 bases aligning to TRBD1. CDR3 size: 15 residues. Per the germline V gene, CDR1 is DFQATT and CDR2 is SNEGSKA (reference sequence). The junction had 8 bases not matched to a gene; V was cut back by 3 bases and J by 5 bases. In DNA form, the CDR3 reads TGCAGTGCTAGTACCCCGGGACAGGGGGAGTATGGCTACACCTTC. This translates into CSASTPGQGEYGYTF.

The chain carries TRBV25-1 and TRBJ2-5; D is tentatively TRBD1 or TRBD2 (6 bases each). V was cut by 5 bases and J by 4 bases, with 8 bases left in between. The CDR3 has 12 amino acids. Germline V gene lookup returns CDR1 MGHDK and CDR2 SYGVNS. As DNA, the CDR3 is TGTGCCAGCAGTCGGGGGCTAGAGACCCAGTACTTC. This translates into CASSRGLETQYF.

There are a few counts of this clone. Other DNA sequences in this specimen translate into the identical CDR3. The V gene is TRBV5-1, the J gene TRBJ2-3; maybe TRBD2 (6 bases). Germline V lookup: CDR1 SGHRS, CDR2 YFSETQ. This CDR3 has 14 amino acids. Trimming pared 2 bases from V and 0 bases from J, leaving 7 bases between. The CDR3: CASSFSGSTDTQYF. CDR3 DNA sequence: TGCGCCAGCAGCTTTAGCGGTAGCACAGATACGCAGTATTTT. The variable domain in full, with the rest retrieved from reference TRBV5-1 and TRBJ2-3, is KAGVTQTPRYLIKTRGQQVTLSCSPISGHRSVSWYQQTPGQGLQFLFEYFSETQRNKGNFPGRFSGRQFSNSRSEMNVSTLELGDSALYLCASSFSGSTDTQYFGPGTRLTVL.

This rearrangement joins TRBV4-2 to TRBJ1-2; TRBD1 might be the D (5 bases). V was trimmed by 0 bases and J by 3 bases, leaving 11 bases between them. From germline, CDR1 is LGHNA and CDR2 YNFKEQ. The CDR3 contains 15 residues. The DNA for the CDR3 is TGTGCCAGCAGCCAAGATGGGGGGAAGGACTATGGCTACACCTTC. It yields the protein CASSQDGGKDYGYTF.

J is TRBJ2-4 and V is TRBV3-1 (or the pseudogene TRBV3-2), with D perhaps assigned TRBD1 or TRBD2 (5 bases each). The V end was cut by 1 base, the J end by 1 base, with 5 bases between. Germline CDR1 and CDR2: LGHDT and YNNKEL (reference sequence). The CDR3 sequence is 14 residues long. The CDR3 reads CASSQGGAKNIQYF. CDR3 bases: TGTGCCAGCAGCCAAGGGGGGGCCAAAAACATTCAGTACTTC.

The chain recombines TRBV11-3 with TRBJ2-5; D ambiguous. Germline CDR1 SGHNT, CDR2 YENEEA. The CDR3 loop spans 14 amino acids. V was cut by 0 bases and J by 1 base, with 6 bases left in between. This CDR3 is CASSLDGGQETQYF. The DNA of the CDR3 is TGTGCCAGCAGCTTAGATGGCGGCCAAGAGACCCAGTACTTC.

This chain joins TRBV12-3 or TRBV12-4 and TRBJ2-3; D call uncertain. Trimming took off 4 bases at V and 1 base at J, with 6 bases between the two ends. The CDR3 has 13 amino acids. CDR3: CASSSWGTDTQYF. The CDR3 DNA is TGTGCCAGCAGTTCCTGGGGCACAGATACGCAGTATTTT.

The CDR3 spells CASSLSLVHEQFF. The DNA of the CDR3 is TGTGCCAGCAGCTTATCCCTAGTGCATGAGCAGTTCTTC. The J gene is TRBJ2-1, the V gene TRBV11-3; D gene ambiguous. The CDR3 is 13 amino acids. Trimming left V 2 bases short and J 8 bases short, with 10 bases between. Germline CDR1 SGHNT, CDR2 YENEEA.

V and J are TRBV5-4 and TRBJ2-5; no firm D call. Germline CDR1 SGHNT, CDR2 YYREEE (reference sequence). V lost 4 bases, J lost 1 base, and 5 bases lay in between. CDR3 length: 12 residues. Here the CDR3 reads CASSPLQETQYF. The CDR3 nucleotides are TGTGCCAGCAGCCCTCTCCAAGAGACCCAGTACTTC.

The chain is built from TRBV7-9 and TRBJ1-1; D is uncertain. Germline CDR1 reads SEHNR; CDR2 reads FQNEAQ (reference sequence). V was shortened by 2 bases and J by 3 bases, with 4 bases between the two germline ends. The CDR3 length is 12 residues. The CDR3 bases are TGTGCCAGCAGCTTAAGGGACACTGAAGCTTTCTTT. Protein: CASSLRDTEAFF.

V is TRBV28 and J is TRBJ1-2; 9 bases match TRBD1. The ends lost 6 bases at V and 1 base at J; junction bases unmatched: 6. CDR3 size: 15 residues. Germline V CDR1 and CDR2: MDHEN, SYDVKM. CDR3 coding DNA: TGTGCCAGCAGGACCGGACAGGGGATTAACTATGGCTACACCTTC. As protein: CASRTGQGINYGYTF.

J is TRBJ1-5 and V is TRBV7-8; 7 bases line up with TRBD1. The CDR3 is 16 amino acids. V lost 1 base to trimming and J lost 0 bases; unmatched junction nucleotides: 3. Germline CDR1 SGHVS, CDR2 FQNEAQ. This chain's CDR3 is CASSLEGQFSNQPQHF. DNA for the CDR3: TGTGCCAGCAGCTTAGAGGGACAGTTTAGCAATCAGCCCCAGCATTTT.

The rearrangement uses TRBV30 and TRBJ2-1, with D perhaps TRBD2 (6 bases). Germline V gives CDR1 GTSNPN, CDR2 SVGIG (reference sequence). This CDR3 contains 15 residues. Trimming took 0 bases from V and 0 from J, leaving 9 bases between them. The CDR3 spells CAWSVGGSSYNEQFF. CDR3 in DNA: TGTGCCTGGAGTGTCGGAGGGAGCTCCTACAATGAGCAGTTCTTC.

The chain couples TRBV12-3 or TRBV12-4 to TRBJ2-7; D might be TRBD1 (6 bases). The length of the CDR3 is 13 residues. Trimming took off 7 bases at V and 3 bases at J, with 13 bases between the two ends. The CDR3 region is CASTPGHLYEQYF. The CDR3 DNA is TGTGCCAGCACTCCGGGACACCTCTACGAGCAGTACTTC.

V and J are TRBV5-4 and TRBJ1-2; weak D call: TRBD1 (6 bases). Germline V gene sequence: CDR1 SGHNT, CDR2 YYREEE (reference sequence). V shed 0 bases and J shed 7 bases, with 10 bases lying between them. The CDR3 runs 13 residues. The CDR3 is CASSLDNRAGYTF. As DNA, the CDR3 is TGTGCCAGCAGCTTGGATAACAGGGCTGGCTACACCTTC.

This chain links TRBV7-9 with TRBJ1-4; TRBD1 agrees at 7 bases. From germline, CDR1 is SEHNR and CDR2 FQNEAQ (reference sequence). Trimming removed 3 bases from V and 0 bases from J; junction bases left unmatched: 7. CDR3 length equals 17 residues. CDR3 bases: TGTGCCAGCAGCTTCCGACAGGGCCCTGCAACTAATGAAAAACTGTTTTTT. Amino acids: CASSFRQGPATNEKLFF.

This rearrangement joins TRBV5-6 to TRBJ2-1; TRBD1 or TRBD2 may be the D gene (5 bases each). This CDR3 has 14 amino acids. V lost 0 bases and J lost 1, with 5 bases in between. Germline assignment: CDR1 SGHDT and CDR2 YYEEEE. Here the CDR3 DNA reads TGTGCCAGCAGCTTGGGGGGGTCCTACAATGAGCAGTTCTTC. Encoded protein: CASSLGGSYNEQFF.

The chain joins TRBV12-5 to TRBJ2-4; 11 positions agree with TRBD1. V gave up 5 bases and J gave up 3 bases; unmatched junction bases: 9. The CDR3 consists of 17 residues. Germline V gives CDR1 LGHNT, CDR2 FRNRAP. The CDR3 is CASGLHGQGARKNIQYF. The DNA for the CDR3 is TGTGCTAGTGGTCTTCATGGACAGGGGGCGCGCAAAAACATTCAGTACTTC. Combining the CDR3 with reference TRBV12-5 and TRBJ2-4 gives the whole variable domain DARVTQTPRHKVTEMGQEVTMRCQPILGHNTVFWYRQTMMQGLELLAYFRNRAPLDDSGMPKDRFSAEMPDATLATLKIQPSEPRDSAVYFCASGLHGQGARKNIQYFGAGTRLSVL.

The rearrangement uses TRBV3-1 (or the pseudogene TRBV3-2) and TRBJ1-2, with D possibly matching TRBD1 (5 bases). Trimming pared 1 base from V and 2 bases from J, leaving 11 bases between. The CDR3 has 15 amino acids. Germline CDR1 LGHDT, CDR2 YNNKEL (reference sequence). The CDR3 reads CASSQALTGNYGYTF. The CDR3 nucleotides read TGTGCCAGCAGCCAAGCGTTAACAGGAAACTATGGCTACACCTTC.

Details on this clone: The sample contains more than one DNA sequence encoding this CDR3. The rearrangement uses TRBV6-2 or TRBV6-3 and TRBJ1-5, with unresolved D. The CDR3 consists of 14 residues. Trimming left V 0 bases short and J 1 base short, with 4 bases between. Germline assignment: CDR1 MNHEY and CDR2 SVGEGT. The CDR3: CASSYSGSNQPQHF. The CDR3 DNA reads TGTGCCAGCAGTTACTCGGGCAGCAATCAGCCCCAGCATTTT.

The chain joins TRBV7-6 to TRBJ2-2; tentative D call: TRBD1 (6 bases). The V gene lost 5 bases and the J gene lost 1 base, with 11 bases spanning the gap. The germline CDR1 and CDR2 sequences are SGHVS and FNYEAQ. The CDR3 sequence is 15 residues long. CDR3 in DNA: TGTGCCAGCAGCCTGAGACAGGTGAACACCGGGGAGCTGTTTTTT. This encodes CASSLRQVNTGELFF. The whole variable domain, filled in from reference TRBV7-6 and TRBJ2-2, reads GAGVSQSPRYKVTKRGQDVALRCDPISGHVSLYWYRQALGQGPEFLTYFNYEAQQDKSGLPNDRFSAERPEGSISTLTIQRTEQRDSAMYRCASSLRQVNTGELFFGEGSRLTVL.

The gene calls are TRBV11-1 and TRBJ2-3, with 8 bases aligning to TRBD2. Germline lookup yields CDR1 SGHAT and CDR2 FQDESV (reference sequence). After removal of 4 bases from V and 0 bases from J, the junction contained 6 bases not matched to a gene. CDR3 length: 16 residues. The CDR3 reads CASSSITSGSTDTQYF. For the CDR3, the DNA is TGTGCCAGCAGCTCGATCACTAGCGGTAGCACAGATACGCAGTATTTT.